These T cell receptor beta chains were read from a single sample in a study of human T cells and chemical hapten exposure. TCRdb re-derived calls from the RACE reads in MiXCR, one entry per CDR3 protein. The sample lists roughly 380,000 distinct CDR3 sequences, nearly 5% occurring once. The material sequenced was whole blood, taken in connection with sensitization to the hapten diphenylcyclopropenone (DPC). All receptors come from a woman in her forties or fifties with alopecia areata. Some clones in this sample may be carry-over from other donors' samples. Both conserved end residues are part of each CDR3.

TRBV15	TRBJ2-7	CATSSGGGRPYPNF
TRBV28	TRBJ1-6	CASNNQGGNSPLHF
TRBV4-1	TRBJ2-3	CASSQFGQGETTDTQYF
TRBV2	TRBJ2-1	CAIEINNEQFF
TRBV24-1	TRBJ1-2	CATSDLRHFRRDYGYTF
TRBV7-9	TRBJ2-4	CASSPDRNIQYF
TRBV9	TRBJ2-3	CASSPWGDPTDTQYF
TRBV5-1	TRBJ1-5	CASSPNSGDQPQHF
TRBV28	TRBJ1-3	CASSPLARGPEMGGNTIYF
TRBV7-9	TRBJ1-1	CASSFLLDTEAFF
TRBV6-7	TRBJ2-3	CASSSYTSGRRDTQYF
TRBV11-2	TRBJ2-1	CASSQGARASENEQFF
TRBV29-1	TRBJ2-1	CSVERARTNEQFF
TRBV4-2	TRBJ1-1	CASRQPGGGITEAFF
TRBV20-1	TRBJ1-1	CSARIVEAFF
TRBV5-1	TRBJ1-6	CASTEGAYSPLHF
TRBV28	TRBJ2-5	CASSPGTTPETQYF
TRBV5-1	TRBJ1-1	CASTGDGPEAFF